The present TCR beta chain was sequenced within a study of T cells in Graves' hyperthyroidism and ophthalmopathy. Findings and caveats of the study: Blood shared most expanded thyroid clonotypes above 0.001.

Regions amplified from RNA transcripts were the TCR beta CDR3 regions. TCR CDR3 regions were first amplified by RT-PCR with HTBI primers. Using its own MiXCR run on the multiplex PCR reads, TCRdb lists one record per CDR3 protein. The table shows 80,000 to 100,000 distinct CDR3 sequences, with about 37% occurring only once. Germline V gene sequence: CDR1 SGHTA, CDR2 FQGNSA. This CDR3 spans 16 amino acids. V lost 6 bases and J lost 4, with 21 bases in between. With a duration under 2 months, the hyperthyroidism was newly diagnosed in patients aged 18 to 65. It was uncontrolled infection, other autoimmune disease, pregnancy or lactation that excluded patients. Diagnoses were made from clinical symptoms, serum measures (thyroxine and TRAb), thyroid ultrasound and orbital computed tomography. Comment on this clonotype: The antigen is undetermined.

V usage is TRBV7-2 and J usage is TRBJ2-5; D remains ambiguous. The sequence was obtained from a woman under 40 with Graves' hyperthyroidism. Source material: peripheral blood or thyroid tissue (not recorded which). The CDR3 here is CASSLYPPWVRETQYF. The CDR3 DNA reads TGTGCCAGCAGTTTATACCCGCCGTGGGTCCGAGAGACCCAGTACTTC.